Sequencing of this TCR beta chain was carried out in a study of T cell repertoires in cytomegalovirus infection. For the study at large: Public TCR beta signatures marked donors with CMV infection and the matching HLA. The study's findings and limits: The response measured ex vivo was dominated by TCR beta clonotypes (HLA-C-restricted and CMV-specific).

One entry per CDR3 protein, called by TCRdb with MiXCR from the reads. The sample records some 230,000 distinct CDR3 sequences, roughly 22% being singletons. There are 12 residues in the CDR3. Germline CDR1 reads SEHNR; CDR2 reads FQNEAQ (reference sequence). Trimming cost V 0 bases and J 8 bases, with 5 bases left between them. A single count supports this clonotype. Its specificity is unknown. Sequencing input: CD8+ T cells from PBMCs. This sequence was found in a human donor in good health (CMV status not recorded). Some clones in this sample may be carry-over from other donors' samples. The chain couples TRBV7-9 to TRBJ2-1; D gene unclear. As DNA, the CDR3 is TGTGCCAGCAGCTTAGCGCATGATGAGCAGTTCTTC. It yields the protein CASSLAHDEQFF. The entire variable domain, with the rest obtained from reference TRBV7-9 and TRBJ2-1, is as follows: DTGVSQNPRHKITKRGQNVTFRCDPISEHNRLYWYRQTLGQGPEFLTYFQNEAQLEKSRLLSDRFSAERPKGSFSTLEIQRTEQGDSAMYLCASSLAHDEQFFGPGTRLTVL.